Listed below are T cell receptor beta chains from one sample, sequenced in a study of cytomegalovirus exposure and HLA in healthy donors. This table comes from immunoSEQ multiplex PCR, and its TCRdb copy is limited to in-frame clones, with some not included. This table holds 280,000 or so clones, approximately 90% found once. Sequenced input: PBMCs. The receptors come from a woman in her late teens or twenties in good health and CMV-seronegative. Each CDR3 is given without its conserved first and last residue. Each record gives: J gene, D gene, V gene, CDR3 protein. The D gene is left open where the match is weak.

J gene: TRBJ1-2
D gene: NA
V gene: TRBV29-1
CDR3 protein: SVVGGKDGSAYGYT

J gene: TRBJ2-2
D gene: TRBD2
V gene: TRBV28
CDR3 protein: ASSLRAGGLAGELF

J gene: TRBJ1-2
D gene: TRBD1
V gene: TRBV6-1
CDR3 protein: ASRMTGDYGYT

J gene: TRBJ1-1
D gene: NA
V gene: TRBV11-2
CDR3 protein: ASSLWWPTEAF

J gene: TRBJ2-7
D gene: TRBD1
V gene: TRBV28
CDR3 protein: ASRTGTGGSYEQY

J gene: TRBJ2-3
D gene: TRBD2
V gene: TRBV4-3
CDR3 protein: ASSQDRTSGRTDTQY

J gene: TRBJ2-7
D gene: TRBD2
V gene: TRBV11-3
CDR3 protein: ASSPGVGLAESYEQY

J gene: TRBJ2-7
D gene: NA
V gene: TRBV27
CDR3 protein: ASRASGRSMGY

J gene: TRBJ1-1
D gene: NA
V gene: TRBV5-1
CDR3 protein: ASSNGQPNTEAF

J gene: TRBJ2-3
D gene: NA
V gene: TRBV7-6
CDR3 protein: ASSLSTSTDTQY

J gene: TRBJ2-7
D gene: TRBD2
V gene: TRBV28
CDR3 protein: ASSTPLPGGPHEQY

J gene: TRBJ1-1
D gene: NA
V gene: TRBV10-3
CDR3 protein: AIIGEGTEAF

J gene: TRBJ2-7
D gene: NA
V gene: TRBV15
CDR3 protein: ATSRDGESYEQY

J gene: TRBJ2-1
D gene: NA
V gene: TRBV9
CDR3 protein: ASSVAPILNEQF